This TCR beta chain was retrieved from a study of OX40 agonist ivuxolimab in advanced cancers. Study as a whole: Dose-escalation subjects each had hepatocellular carcinoma, melanoma, renal cell or head and neck cancer. Mean age around 64 years, range about 20 to 79; about 85% male. Broader study findings: There were, on average, more expanded clones in CD8+ T cells than in CD4+. Within 6 weeks, CD4+ and CD8+ blood T cells expanded clonally at 0.1 to 3.0 mg/kg.

CDR1 is MNHEY and CDR2 is SVGAGI in the germline V gene. The length of the CDR3 is 13 residues. Trimming stripped 1 base from V and 16 bases from J, with 17 bases between. A word on this clone: Its antigen is undetermined.

Using immunoSEQ multiplex PCR, the repertoire was profiled, and TCRdb retains in-frame clones only, with some absent. Here the sample spans 75,000 to 95,000 clones, approximately 86% being singletons. The chain links TRBV6-5 to TRBJ1-3; no firm D call. The sequence was obtained from an adult with an advanced solid tumor such as melanoma, head and neck, liver or kidney cancer. Sample: CD4+ or CD8+ T cells sorted from blood, taken in a trial of the OX40 agonist ivuxolimab. The CDR3 DNA is TGTGCCAGCAGTTACTTGCCTGCGGCAGGAGGGTATTTT. It is translated as CASSYLPAAGGYF.